This entry lists 21 T cell receptor beta chains sequenced from one sample in a study of type 1 regulatory T cells (dated by TCRdb to about 2021). Sequencing used an Illumina MiSeq. The public sequencing data were trimmed at Q25 with fastp and processed into clonotypes with MiXCR by TCRdb, which kept only in-frame beta chains. Each entry merges the rows of one CDR3 protein and shows their most common DNA and genes. The sample table records 80,000 to 100,000 distinct CDR3 sequences; 25% to 40% of these occur just once. The ten largest clones capture approximately 2.2% of the sample. The specimen was CD4+ T cells, either the whole sample or a sorted fraction (not recorded which). The source of these receptors is a human donor in good health.

The V and J genes are TRBV7-2 and TRBJ1-5; D perhaps matches TRBD1 (5 bases). From germline, CDR1 is SGHTA and CDR2 FQGNSA. CDR3 size: 15 residues. V was shortened by 2 bases and J by 3 bases, with 11 bases between the two germline ends. The CDR3 DNA follows: TGTGCCAGCAGCTTACAGGGCGTCACCAATCAGCCCCAGCATTTT. This gives the protein CASSLQGVTNQPQHF.

In this sample, this clonotype turned up a few times. The chain uses TRBV9 and TRBJ2-4; D may be TRBD1 or TRBD2 (5 bases each). V was cut by 9 bases and J by 1 base, with 17 bases left in between. This CDR3 is 15 amino acids long. Germline CDR1 reads SGDLS; CDR2 reads YYNGEE. The CDR3: CATGTDLEAKNIQYF. The DNA of the CDR3 is TGTGCCACGGGGACCGACCTTGAGGCCAAAAACATTCAGTACTTC.

This clonotype was picked up a small number of times. The V call is TRBV5-1, the J call TRBJ1-1, with D tentatively TRBD1 (6 bases). Germline lookup yields CDR1 SGHRS and CDR2 YFSETQ. Deletions cut 4 bases from V and 2 bases from J, with 15 bases between. The CDR3 is made up of 15 amino acids. This CDR3 reads CASSGGGLPNTEAFF. The DNA of the CDR3 is TGCGCCAGCAGCGGAGGGGGACTCCCTAACACTGAAGCTTTCTTT.

The genes are TRBV20-1 and TRBJ2-1; TRBD2 matches at 10 bases. CDR1 and CDR2 (germline): DFQATT, SNEGSKA (reference sequence). CDR3 length: 15 amino acids. V was clipped by 4 bases and J by 7 bases; unmatched bases: 10. The CDR3 is CSAISLAGAKNEQFF. The CDR3 coding sequence is TGCAGTGCTATCTCGCTAGCGGGAGCGAAGAATGAGCAGTTCTTC.

The chain links TRBV20-1 to TRBJ2-7; D remains ambiguous. The germline V gene has CDR1 DFQATT and CDR2 SNEGSKA (reference sequence). The CDR3 runs to 14 residues. Trimming left V 5 bases short and J 3 bases short, with 17 bases between. The CDR3 loop is CSAGVVDRIYEQYF. CDR3 in DNA: TGCAGTGCTGGAGTAGTTGACCGTATCTACGAGCAGTACTTC.

This clonotype was observed a handful of times. V gene TRBV20-1 combines with J gene TRBJ2-3; 7 positions agree with TRBD2. Germline V gene lookup returns CDR1 DFQATT and CDR2 SNEGSKA (reference sequence). The ends lost 6 bases at V and 2 bases at J; junction bases unmatched: 8. The CDR3 covers 14 residues. The DNA for the CDR3 is TGCAGTGCACCGAGCGGGACGAACACAGATACGCAGTATTTT. Protein: CSAPSGTNTDTQYF.

The chain links TRBV5-5 to TRBJ2-1, with TRBD2 matching 11 bases. Trimming removed 5 bases from V and 6 bases from J; junction bases left unmatched: 10. CDR3 length equals 16 residues. The V gene's germline CDR1 is SGHKS and CDR2 YYEKEE (reference sequence). The CDR3 loop is CASSRPVLAGGNEQFF. The CDR3 region has the DNA TGTGCCAGCAGTCGACCGGTGCTAGCGGGAGGCAATGAGCAGTTCTTC.

The CDR3 bases are TGTGCCAGTGCGGGAGGGACCTACGAGCAGTACTTC. Protein: CASAGGTYEQYF. V and J are TRBV12-3 or TRBV12-4 and TRBJ2-7; 9 nucleotides line up with TRBD2. This CDR3 is built from 12 residues. V shed 9 bases and J 2 bases; nucleotides not matched to a gene: 2.

The chain recombines TRBV5-1 with TRBJ2-5; the match to TRBD1 covers 7 bases. Per germline, CDR1 SGHRS and CDR2 YFSETQ. The CDR3 is 14 amino acids. Trimming removed 4 bases from V and 5 bases from J; junction bases left unmatched: 8. In DNA, the CDR3 is TGCGCCAGCAGCCCCGGGACAGAGAACGAGACCCAGTACTTC. As protein: CASSPGTENETQYF.

The V and J genes are TRBV20-1 and TRBJ1-4, with unresolved D. This CDR3 spans 14 amino acids. Trimming left V 4 bases short and J 0 bases short, with 9 bases between. Germline CDR1 is DFQATT and CDR2 is SNEGSKA (reference sequence). The CDR3 protein is CSATVDATNEKLFF. The CDR3 DNA reads as TGCAGTGCTACAGTCGATGCAACTAATGAAAAACTGTTTTTT.

Only a few counts were recorded for this clonotype. This chain uses TRBV4-1 with TRBJ2-7; TRBD2 is a possible D gene (6 bases). CDR1 is MGHRA and CDR2 is YSYEKL in the germline V gene. Trimming removed 5 bases at V and 2 bases at J, with 10 bases between. The CDR3 has 13 amino acids. The CDR3 spells CASSMEGTYEQYF. The CDR3 DNA sequence: TGCGCCAGCAGCATGGAGGGAACCTACGAGCAGTACTTC.

This sequence joins TRBV28 and TRBJ2-5; 7 nucleotides align to TRBD1. The length of the CDR3 is 13 residues. The V and J ends lost 5 bases and 4 bases, in that order; junction bases with no gene match: 4. Per germline, CDR1 MDHEN and CDR2 SYDVKM. Written as DNA, the CDR3 is TGTGCCAGCAGTGGGACAGTGACAGAGACCCAGTACTTC. As protein: CASSGTVTETQYF.

The chain combines TRBV6-6 with TRBJ2-1, with 12 bases lining up with TRBD2. The germline gives CDR1 MNHNY, CDR2 SVGAGI (reference sequence). The V segment lost 6 bases and the J segment 5 bases; nucleotides outside the gene matches: 11. The CDR3 is 17 residues long. Written as DNA, the CDR3 is TGTGCCAGCAGCTACCTATCGGGACTAGCGGGTCACAATGAGCAGTTCTTC. Amino acids: CASSYLSGLAGHNEQFF.

This clonotype was detected a few times. The chain uses TRBV7-2 and TRBJ2-3; TRBD2 matches 13 bases. The CDR3 contains 18 residues. Germline CDR1 reads SGHTA; CDR2 reads FQGNSA. With V trimmed by 4 bases and J by 4 bases, 11 bases remained unmatched. The CDR3: CASSSPGLAGVRADTQYF. Written as DNA, the CDR3 is TGTGCCAGCAGCTCACCCGGACTAGCGGGAGTCCGGGCAGATACGCAGTATTTT.

This clonotype was picked up a small number of times. The chain uses TRBV7-7 and TRBJ2-5; unclear D gene. The CDR3 covers 16 residues. CDR1 is SSHAT, CDR2 FNYEAQ, per germline (reference sequence). V was pared by 5 bases and J by 0 bases, with 16 bases between. The CDR3 sequence is CASSPRRTPNQETQYF. The CDR3 DNA reads as TGTGCCAGCAGCCCCCGACGTACGCCGAACCAAGAGACCCAGTACTTC.

The chain couples TRBV2 to TRBJ2-1; 7 positions agree with TRBD2. The ends lost 2 bases at V and 6 bases at J; junction bases unmatched: 10. This CDR3 is built from 16 residues. Per the germline V gene, CDR1 is SNHLY and CDR2 is FYNNEI. As DNA, the CDR3 is TGTGCCAGCAGTGAACTGATGCTAGCGGTTGTCAATGAGCAGTTCTTC. As protein: CASSELMLAVVNEQFF.

This clonotype was counted only a few times. V usage is TRBV3-1 and J usage is TRBJ2-7, with 8 bases aligning to TRBD1. Germline-derived CDR1 and CDR2 are LGHDT and YNNKEL (reference sequence). The CDR3 length is 14 residues. V dropped 5 bases and J dropped 6; count of bases not matched to a gene: 9. The CDR3 protein is CASSATTGAGEQYF. The CDR3 bases are TGTGCCAGCAGCGCAACGACAGGGGCCGGCGAGCAGTACTTC.

The rearrangement links TRBV10-3 to TRBJ2-5; D not resolved. From germline, CDR1 is ENHRY and CDR2 SYGVKD. The CDR3 is made up of 14 amino acids. V was cut by 2 bases and J by 1 base, with 8 bases left in between. The CDR3, as DNA: TGTGCCATCAGTGAGAGGCCCCGCCAAGAGACCCAGTACTTC. This sequence encodes CAISERPRQETQYF.

This clonotype turned up a few times. This chain links TRBV10-3 with TRBJ2-7, with 11 bases lining up with TRBD2. Germline V lookup: CDR1 ENHRY, CDR2 SYGVKD. V lost 10 bases to trimming and J lost 3 bases; unmatched junction nucleotides: 8. This CDR3 is built from 14 residues. This CDR3 reads CATAGLAGGYEQYF. In nucleotides, the CDR3 is TGTGCCACCGCGGGCCTAGCGGGAGGCTACGAGCAGTACTTC.

This clonotype came up a few times. V usage is TRBV2 and J usage is TRBJ1-2; no definite D call. CDR1 is SNHLY and CDR2 is FYNNEI in the germline V gene. There are 13 residues in the CDR3. The V and J ends lost 10 bases and 1 base respectively, with 13 bases between them. The CDR3 sequence: CATRADHNYGYTF. For the CDR3, the DNA is TGTGCCACTCGCGCCGACCATAACTATGGCTACACCTTC.

This chain joins TRBV20-1 and TRBJ1-1, with D perhaps matching TRBD1 (5 bases). V was trimmed by 3 bases and J by 0 bases, leaving 11 bases between them. Germline CDR1 reads DFQATT; CDR2 reads SNEGSKA (reference sequence). This CDR3 region has 14 residues. CDR3: CSASGGRVNTEAFF. The CDR3 DNA follows: TGCAGTGCTAGTGGCGGCAGGGTGAACACTGAAGCTTTCTTT.